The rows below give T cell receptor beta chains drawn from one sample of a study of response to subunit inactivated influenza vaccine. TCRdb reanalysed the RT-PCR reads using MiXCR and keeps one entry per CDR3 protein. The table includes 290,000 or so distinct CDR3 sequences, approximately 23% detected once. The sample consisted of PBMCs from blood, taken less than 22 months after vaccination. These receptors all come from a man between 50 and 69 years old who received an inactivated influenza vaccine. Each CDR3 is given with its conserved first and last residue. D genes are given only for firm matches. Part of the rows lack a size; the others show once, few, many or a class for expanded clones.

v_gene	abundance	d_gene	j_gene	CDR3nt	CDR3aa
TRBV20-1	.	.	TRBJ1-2	TGCAGTGCTAGAGATCTCAGGGAGACTAACTATGGCTACACCTTC	CSARDLRETNYGYTF
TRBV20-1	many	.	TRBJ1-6	TGCAGTGCTCCCCCTGCCCCAGGTAGTTCACCCCTCCACTTT	CSAPPAPGSSPLHF
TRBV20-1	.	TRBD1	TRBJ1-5	TGCAGTGCTAGAGACGCAGCCCCGGGACAGAGTAATCAGCCCCAGCATTTT	CSARDAAPGQSNQPQHF
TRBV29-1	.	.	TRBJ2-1	TGCAGCGTTGTACAGGGTTACAATGAGCAGTTCTTC	CSVVQGYNEQFF
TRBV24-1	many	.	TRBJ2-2	TGTGCCATCGGTACAGGGACGACCGGGGAGCTGTTTTTT	CAIGTGTTGELFF
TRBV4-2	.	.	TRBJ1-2	TGTGCCAGCAGTTCGAGTAATAACTATGGCTACACCTTC	CASSSSNNYGYTF
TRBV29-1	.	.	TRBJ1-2	TGCAGCGTTGTTGCTGGCATCTATGGCTACACCTTC	CSVVAGIYGYTF
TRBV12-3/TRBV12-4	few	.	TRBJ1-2	TGTGCCAGCAGTGCCCCGTTGAGGTATGGCTACACCTTC	CASSAPLRYGYTF
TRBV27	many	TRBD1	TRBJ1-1	TGTGCCAGCAGTTTCGGACAGGAGAACACTGAAGCTTTCTTT	CASSFGQENTEAFF
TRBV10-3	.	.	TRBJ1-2	TGTGCCATCAGTGTAGCGCCGGGAGCCGGCTATGGCTACACCTTC	CAISVAPGAGYGYTF
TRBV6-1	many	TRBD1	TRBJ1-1	TGTGCCAGCATCTCACCAGGGGGAAGGACTGAAGCTTTCTTT	CASISPGGRTEAFF
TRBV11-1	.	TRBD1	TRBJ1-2	TGTGCCAGCAGGCCGCTTAAACAGTCCGACAGGGGGCAAAACTATGGCTACACCTTC	CASRPLKQSDRGQNYGYTF
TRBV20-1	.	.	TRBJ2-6	TGCAGTGCTAGCCCCTCGTGGACTCCCTCTGGGGCCAACGTCCTGACTTTC	CSASPSWTPSGANVLTF
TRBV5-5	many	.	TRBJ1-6	TGTGCCGGTTCTAGGCAGCCTGATTCACCCCTCCACTTT	CAGSRQPDSPLHF
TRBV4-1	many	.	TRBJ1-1	TGCGCCAGCAGCCAAGATCCGTGGGGGAACACTGAAGCTTTCTTT	CASSQDPWGNTEAFF
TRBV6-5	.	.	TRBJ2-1	TGTGCCAGCAGTTACGGACCCCGCGGGGCCTACAATGAGCAGTTCTTC	CASSYGPRGAYNEQFF
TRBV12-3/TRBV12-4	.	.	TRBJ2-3	TGTGCCAGCAGTACCCAGAGCTCCTCAGATACGCAGTATTTT	CASSTQSSSDTQYF
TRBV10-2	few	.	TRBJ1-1	TGCGCCAGCAGGGGATTTGGGCCGAACACTGAAGCTTTCTTT	CASRGFGPNTEAFF
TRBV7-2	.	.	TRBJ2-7	TGTGCCAGCAGCTTATCGACGCAGGACGTCTACGAGCAGTACTTC	CASSLSTQDVYEQYF
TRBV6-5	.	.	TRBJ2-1	TGTGCCAGCAGTACTCTAGGGTACAATGAGCAGTTCTTC	CASSTLGYNEQFF
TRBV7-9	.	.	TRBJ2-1	TGTGCCAGCAGCCCCCATAGTTTCCGGGACAATGAGCAGTTCTTC	CASSPHSFRDNEQFF
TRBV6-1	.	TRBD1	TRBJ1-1	TGTGCCAGCGGTCCTCTAAGTCAGGGGGCGCGGACTGAAGCTTTCTTT	CASGPLSQGARTEAFF
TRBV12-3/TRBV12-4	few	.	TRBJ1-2	TGTGCCAGCAGTTCCCGACGGATCAGCTATGGCTACACCTTC	CASSSRRISYGYTF
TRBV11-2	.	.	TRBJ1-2	TGTGCCAGCAGCGCTGAGGGCTTCGGCTACACCTTC	CASSAEGFGYTF
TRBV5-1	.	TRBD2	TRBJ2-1	TGCGCCAGCAGATTGGTCACTAGCGCATACAATGAGCAGTTCTTC	CASRLVTSAYNEQFF
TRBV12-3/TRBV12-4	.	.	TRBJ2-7	TGTGCCAGCAGTTTCGGGGCCACGGGGGCCTACGAGCAGTACTTC	CASSFGATGAYEQYF
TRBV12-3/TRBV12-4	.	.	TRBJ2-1	TGTGCCATCACTCCTCCGGGAAAAGGCAATGAGCAGTTCTTC	CAITPPGKGNEQFF
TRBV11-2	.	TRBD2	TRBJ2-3	TGTGCCAGCAGCTCCCTAGCGGAAGACACAGATACGCAGTATTTT	CASSSLAEDTDTQYF
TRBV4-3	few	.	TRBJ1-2	TGCGCCAGCAGCCAAGGGGGCTTGGGCTATGGCTACACCTTC	CASSQGGLGYGYTF
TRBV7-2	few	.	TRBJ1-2	TGTGCCAGCAGGAGAGCGAGCAACCCAACTTATGGCTACACCTTC	CASRRASNPTYGYTF
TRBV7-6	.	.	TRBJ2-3	TGTGCCAGCAGCTTGATTCCCAGATCATTGCGGAGACCATTCACAGATACGCAGTATTTT	CASSLIPRSLRRPFTDTQYF
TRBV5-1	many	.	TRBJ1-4	TGCGCCAGCAGCTTGGGAGCGAGAGAAAAACTGTTTTTT	CASSLGAREKLFF
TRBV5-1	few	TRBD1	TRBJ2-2	TGCGCCAGCAGCCCCGGGACAGGCGTAACCGGGGAGCTGTTTTTT	CASSPGTGVTGELFF
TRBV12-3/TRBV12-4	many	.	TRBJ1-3	TGTGCCAGCACCTCGAGGGGGGGAAACACCATATATTTT	CASTSRGGNTIYF
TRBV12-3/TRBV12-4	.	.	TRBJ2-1	TGTGCCAGCAGTTTATCGCAGGGAAGCCATGAGCAGTTCTTC	CASSLSQGSHEQFF
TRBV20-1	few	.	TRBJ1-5	TGCAGTGCAAAGCGGGGTGGCCAGCCCCAGCATTTT	CSAKRGGQPQHF
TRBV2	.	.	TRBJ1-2	TGTGCCAGCAGTGAAAGGGAAAAGGATGGCTACACCTTC	CASSEREKDGYTF
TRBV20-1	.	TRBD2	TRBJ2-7	TGCAGTGCTGTGAGGACTAGCGGGAACTACGAGCAGTACTTC	CSAVRTSGNYEQYF